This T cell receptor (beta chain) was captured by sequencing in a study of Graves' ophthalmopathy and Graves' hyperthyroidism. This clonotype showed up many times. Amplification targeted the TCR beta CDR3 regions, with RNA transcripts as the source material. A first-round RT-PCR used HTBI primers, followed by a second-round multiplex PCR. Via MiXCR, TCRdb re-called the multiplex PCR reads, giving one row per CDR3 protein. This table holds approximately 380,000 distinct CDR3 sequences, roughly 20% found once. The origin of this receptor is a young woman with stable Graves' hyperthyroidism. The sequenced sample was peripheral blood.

The CDR3 DNA reads TGTGCCAGCAGCCAAGTAAGCGGAGGGTACGAGCAGTACTTC. Encoded protein: CASSQVSGGYEQYF. J is TRBJ2-7 and V is TRBV14; perhaps TRBD2 as D (6 bases). The germline V and J ends were trimmed by 1 base and 4 bases, with 11 bases remaining between them. The germline CDR1 and CDR2 sequences are SGHDN and FVKESK. The length of the CDR3 is 14 residues.